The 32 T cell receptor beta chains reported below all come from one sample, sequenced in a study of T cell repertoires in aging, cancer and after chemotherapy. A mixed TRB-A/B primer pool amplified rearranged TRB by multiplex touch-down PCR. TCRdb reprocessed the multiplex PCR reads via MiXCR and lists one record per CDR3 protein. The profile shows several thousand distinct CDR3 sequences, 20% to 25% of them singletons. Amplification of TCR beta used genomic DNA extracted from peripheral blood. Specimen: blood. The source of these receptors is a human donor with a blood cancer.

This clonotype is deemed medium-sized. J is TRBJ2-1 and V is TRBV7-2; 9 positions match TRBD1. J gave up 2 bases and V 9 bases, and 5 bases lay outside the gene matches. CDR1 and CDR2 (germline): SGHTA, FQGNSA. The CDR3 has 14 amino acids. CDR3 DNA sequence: TGTGCCAGTCAGTGGACAGGGGCCTACAATGAGCAGTTCTTC. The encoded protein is CASQWTGAYNEQFF.

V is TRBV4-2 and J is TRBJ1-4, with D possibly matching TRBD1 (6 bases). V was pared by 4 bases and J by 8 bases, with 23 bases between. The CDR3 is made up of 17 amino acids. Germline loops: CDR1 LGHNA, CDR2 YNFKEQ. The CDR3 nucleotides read TGTGCCAGCAGCCCAGAGGAAGCGACGGGGGGCAGGGAAAAACTGTTTTTT. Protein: CASSPEEATGGREKLFF.

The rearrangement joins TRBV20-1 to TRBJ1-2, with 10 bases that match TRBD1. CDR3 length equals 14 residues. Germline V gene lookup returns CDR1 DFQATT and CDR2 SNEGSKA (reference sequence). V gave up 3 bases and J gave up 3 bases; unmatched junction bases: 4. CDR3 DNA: TGCAGTGCTAGCGCGACAGGGGGCGACTATGGCTACACCTTC. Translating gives CSASATGGDYGYTF.

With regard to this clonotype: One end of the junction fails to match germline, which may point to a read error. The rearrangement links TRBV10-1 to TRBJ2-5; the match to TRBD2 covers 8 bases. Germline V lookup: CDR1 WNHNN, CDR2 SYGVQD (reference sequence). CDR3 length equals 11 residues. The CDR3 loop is CATGGGETPSF. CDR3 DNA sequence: TGCGCCACCGGGGGGGGGGAGACGCCGTCCTTC.

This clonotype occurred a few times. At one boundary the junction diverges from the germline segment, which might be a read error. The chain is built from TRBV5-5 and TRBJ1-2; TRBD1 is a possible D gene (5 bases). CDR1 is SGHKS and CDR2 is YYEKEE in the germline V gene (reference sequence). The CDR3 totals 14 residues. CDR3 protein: CASSSQGQDYGYTF. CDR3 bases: TGCGCCAGCAGCTCGCAGGGTCAAGACTATGGCTACACCTTC.

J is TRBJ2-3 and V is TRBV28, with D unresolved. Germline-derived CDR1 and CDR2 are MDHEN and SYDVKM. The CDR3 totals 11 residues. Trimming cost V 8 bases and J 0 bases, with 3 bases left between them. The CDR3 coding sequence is TGTGCCAGCCTAAGCACAGATACGCAGTATTTT. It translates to CASLSTDTQYF.

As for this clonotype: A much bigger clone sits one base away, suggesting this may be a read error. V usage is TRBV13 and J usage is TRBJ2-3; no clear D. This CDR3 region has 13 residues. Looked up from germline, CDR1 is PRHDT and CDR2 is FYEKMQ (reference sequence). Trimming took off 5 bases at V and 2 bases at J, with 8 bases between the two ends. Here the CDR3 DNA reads TGTGCCAGCAGCCAACTCCTCACAGATACGCAGTATTTT. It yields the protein CASSQLLTDTQYF.

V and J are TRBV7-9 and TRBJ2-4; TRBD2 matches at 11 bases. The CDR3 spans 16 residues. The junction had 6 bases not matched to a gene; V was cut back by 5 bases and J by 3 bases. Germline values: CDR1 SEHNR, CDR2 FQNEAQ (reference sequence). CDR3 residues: CASSRSGGAYKNIQYF. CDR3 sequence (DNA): TGTGCCAGCAGCCGTAGCGGGGGGGCTTACAAAAACATTCAGTACTTC.

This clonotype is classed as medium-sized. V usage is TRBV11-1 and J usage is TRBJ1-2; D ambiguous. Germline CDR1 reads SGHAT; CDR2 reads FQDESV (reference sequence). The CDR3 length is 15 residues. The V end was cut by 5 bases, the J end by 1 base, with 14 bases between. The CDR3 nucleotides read TGTGCCAGCAGCCCTTCGCTTAGCGATAACTATGGCTACACCTTC. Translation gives CASSPSLSDNYGYTF.

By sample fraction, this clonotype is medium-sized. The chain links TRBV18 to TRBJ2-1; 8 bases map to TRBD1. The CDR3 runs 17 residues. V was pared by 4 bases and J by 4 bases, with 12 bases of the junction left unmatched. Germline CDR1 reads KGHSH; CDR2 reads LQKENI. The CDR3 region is CASSHPTGTGIYNEQFF. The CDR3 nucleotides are TGTGCCAGCTCACACCCCACCGGGACAGGTATTTACAATGAGCAGTTCTTC.

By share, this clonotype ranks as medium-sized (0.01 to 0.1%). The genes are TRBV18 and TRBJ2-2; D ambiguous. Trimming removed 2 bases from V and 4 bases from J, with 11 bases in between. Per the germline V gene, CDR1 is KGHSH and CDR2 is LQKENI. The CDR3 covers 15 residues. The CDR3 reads CASSPKEQPTGELFF. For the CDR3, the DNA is TGTGCCAGCTCACCAAAGGAACAGCCCACCGGGGAGCTGTTTTTT. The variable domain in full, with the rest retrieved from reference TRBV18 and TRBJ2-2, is NAGVMQNPRHLVRRRGQEARLRCSPMKGHSHVYWYRQLPEEGLKFMVYLQKENIIDESGMPKERFSAEFPKEGPSILRIQQVVRGDSAAYFCASSPKEQPTGELFFGEGSRLTVL.

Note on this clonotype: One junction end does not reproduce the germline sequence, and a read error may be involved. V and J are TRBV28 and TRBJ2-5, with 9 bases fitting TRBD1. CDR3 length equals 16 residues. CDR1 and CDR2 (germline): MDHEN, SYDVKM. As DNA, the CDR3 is TGTGCCAGCAGTTACCCCGGGACAGGGAACCAAGAGGCCCAGTACTTC. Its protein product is CASSYPGTGNQEAQYF.

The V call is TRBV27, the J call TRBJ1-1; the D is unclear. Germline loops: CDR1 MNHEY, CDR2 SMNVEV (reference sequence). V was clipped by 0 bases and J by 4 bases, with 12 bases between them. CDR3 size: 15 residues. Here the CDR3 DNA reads TGTGCCAGCAGTTTATCGATAGGGTGGGCCACTGAAGCTTTCTTT. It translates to CASSLSIGWATEAFF.

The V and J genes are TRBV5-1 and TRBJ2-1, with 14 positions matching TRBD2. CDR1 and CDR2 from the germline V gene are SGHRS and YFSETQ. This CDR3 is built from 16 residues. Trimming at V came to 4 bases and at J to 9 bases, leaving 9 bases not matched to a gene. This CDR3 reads CASSQRLAGGPVEQFF. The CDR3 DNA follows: TGCGCCAGCAGCCAGAGACTAGCGGGAGGGCCGGTTGAGCAGTTCTTC. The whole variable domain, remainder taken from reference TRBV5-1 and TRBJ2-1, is KAGVTQTPRYLIKTRGQQVTLSCSPISGHRSVSWYQQTPGQGLQFLFEYFSETQRNKGNFPGRFSGRQFSNSRSEMNVSTLELGDSALYLCASSQRLAGGPVEQFFGPGTRLTVL.

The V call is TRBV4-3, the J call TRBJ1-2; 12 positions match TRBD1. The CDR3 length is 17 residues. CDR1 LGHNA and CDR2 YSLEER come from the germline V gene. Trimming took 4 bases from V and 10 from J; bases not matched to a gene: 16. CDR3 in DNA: TGCGCCAGCAGCCCGAGTTCACTAGGGACAGGGGGCGAGGTCTACACCTTC. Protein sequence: CASSPSSLGTGGEVYTF.

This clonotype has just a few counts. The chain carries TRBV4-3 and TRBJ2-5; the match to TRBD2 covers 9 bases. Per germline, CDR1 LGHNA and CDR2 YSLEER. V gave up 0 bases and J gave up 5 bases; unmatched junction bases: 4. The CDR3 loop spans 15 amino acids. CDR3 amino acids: CASSQEAGGLETQYF. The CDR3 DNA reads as TGCGCCAGCAGCCAAGAAGCGGGGGGCTTGGAGACCCAGTACTTC.

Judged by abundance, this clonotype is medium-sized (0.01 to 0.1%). The CDR3 protein is CASSIDRVGELFF. Here the CDR3 DNA reads TGTGCCAGTAGTATAGATCGTGTCGGGGAGCTGTTTTTT. The rearrangement joins TRBV19 to TRBJ2-2; D uncertain. The V gene lost 0 bases and the J gene lost 7 bases, with 6 bases spanning the gap. The CDR3 runs 13 residues. Germline V gives CDR1 LNHDA, CDR2 SQIVND (reference sequence).

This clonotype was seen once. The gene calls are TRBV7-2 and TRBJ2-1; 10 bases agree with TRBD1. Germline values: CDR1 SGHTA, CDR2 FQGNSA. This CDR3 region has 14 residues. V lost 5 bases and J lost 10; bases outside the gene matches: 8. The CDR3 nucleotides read TGTGCCAGCAGCGCACGACAGGGGGCGAACGAGCAGTTCTTC. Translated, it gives CASSARQGANEQFF.

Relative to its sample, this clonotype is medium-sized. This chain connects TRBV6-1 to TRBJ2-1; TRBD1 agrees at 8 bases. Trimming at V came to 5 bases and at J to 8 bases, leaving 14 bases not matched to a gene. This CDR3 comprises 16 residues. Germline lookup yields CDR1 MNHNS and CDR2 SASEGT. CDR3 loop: CASSQGFGQGRDEQFF. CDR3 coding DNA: TGTGCCAGCAGTCAAGGGTTCGGACAGGGTCGGGATGAGCAGTTCTTC.

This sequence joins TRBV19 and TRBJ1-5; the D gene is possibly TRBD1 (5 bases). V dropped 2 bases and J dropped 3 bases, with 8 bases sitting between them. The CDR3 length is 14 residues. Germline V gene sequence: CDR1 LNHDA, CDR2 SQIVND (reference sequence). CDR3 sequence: CASSIWGFNQPQHF. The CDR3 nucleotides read TGTGCCAGTAGTATATGGGGCTTCAATCAGCCCCAGCATTTT.

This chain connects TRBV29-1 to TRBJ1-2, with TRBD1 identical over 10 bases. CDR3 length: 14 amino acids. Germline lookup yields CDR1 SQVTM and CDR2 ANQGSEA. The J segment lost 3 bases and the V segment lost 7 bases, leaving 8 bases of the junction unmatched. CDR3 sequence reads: CSGGPGQGYYGYTF. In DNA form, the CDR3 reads TGCAGCGGAGGACCGGGACAGGGGTACTATGGCTACACCTTC.

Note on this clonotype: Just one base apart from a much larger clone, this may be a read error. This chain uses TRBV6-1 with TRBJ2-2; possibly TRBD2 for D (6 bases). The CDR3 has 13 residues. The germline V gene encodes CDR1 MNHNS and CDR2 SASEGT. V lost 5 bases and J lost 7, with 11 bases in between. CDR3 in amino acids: CASSYAGYGELFF. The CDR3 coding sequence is TGTGCCAGCAGTTACGCGGGGTACGGGGAGCTGTTTTTT.

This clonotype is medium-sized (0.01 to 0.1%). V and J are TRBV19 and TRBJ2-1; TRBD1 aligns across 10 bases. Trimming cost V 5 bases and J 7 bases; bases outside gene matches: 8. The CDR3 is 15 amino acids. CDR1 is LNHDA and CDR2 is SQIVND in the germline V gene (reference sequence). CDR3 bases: TGTGCCAGTAGTGTGTTGGGACAGGGGATTAATGAGCAGTTCTTC. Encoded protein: CASSVLGQGINEQFF.

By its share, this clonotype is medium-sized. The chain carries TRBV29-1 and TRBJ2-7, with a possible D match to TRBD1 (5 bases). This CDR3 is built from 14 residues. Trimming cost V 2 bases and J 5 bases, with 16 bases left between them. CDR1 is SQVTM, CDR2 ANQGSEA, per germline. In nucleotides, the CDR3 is TGCAGCGTTGAAACCCAGGGTCTTAGAGACGAGCAGTACTTC. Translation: CSVETQGLRDEQYF.

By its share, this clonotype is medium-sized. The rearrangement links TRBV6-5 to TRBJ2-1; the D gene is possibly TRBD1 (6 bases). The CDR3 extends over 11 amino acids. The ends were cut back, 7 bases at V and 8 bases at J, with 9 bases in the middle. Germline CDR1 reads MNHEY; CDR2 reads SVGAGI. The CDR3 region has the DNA TGTGCCAGCACCACAGGGTATGAGCAGTTCTTC. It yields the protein CASTTGYEQFF.

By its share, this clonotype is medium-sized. The CDR3 DNA reads TGTGCCAGCAGCCCCGTTGGAAGCAATCAGCCCCAGCATTTT. Translated: CASSPVGSNQPQHF. The chain combines TRBV27 with TRBJ1-5; D is uncertain. Per germline, CDR1 MNHEY and CDR2 SMNVEV (reference sequence). Trimming took off 6 bases at V and 1 base at J, with 10 bases between the two ends. This CDR3 contains 14 residues.

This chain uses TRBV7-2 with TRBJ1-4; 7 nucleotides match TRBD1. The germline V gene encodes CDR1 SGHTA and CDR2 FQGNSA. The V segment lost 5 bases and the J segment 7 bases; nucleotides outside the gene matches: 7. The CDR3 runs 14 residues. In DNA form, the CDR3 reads TGTGCCAGCAGCCCACAGGGGAGCAGTGAAAAACTGTTTTTT. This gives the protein CASSPQGSSEKLFF.

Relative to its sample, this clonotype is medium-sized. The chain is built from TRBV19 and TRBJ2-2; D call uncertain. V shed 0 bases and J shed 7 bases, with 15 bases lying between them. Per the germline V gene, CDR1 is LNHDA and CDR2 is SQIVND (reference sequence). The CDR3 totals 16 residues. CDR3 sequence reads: CASSIDVSVIIGELFF. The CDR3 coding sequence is TGTGCCAGTAGTATAGATGTCTCGGTAATTATCGGGGAGCTGTTTTTT.

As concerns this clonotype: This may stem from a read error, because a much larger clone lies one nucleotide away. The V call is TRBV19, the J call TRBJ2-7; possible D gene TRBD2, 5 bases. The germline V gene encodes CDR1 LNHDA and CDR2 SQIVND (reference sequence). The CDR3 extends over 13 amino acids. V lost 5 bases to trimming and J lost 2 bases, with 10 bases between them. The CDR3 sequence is CASSSGLAYEQYF. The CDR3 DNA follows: TGTGCCAGTAGTTCGGGATTAGCCTACGAGCAGTACTTC.

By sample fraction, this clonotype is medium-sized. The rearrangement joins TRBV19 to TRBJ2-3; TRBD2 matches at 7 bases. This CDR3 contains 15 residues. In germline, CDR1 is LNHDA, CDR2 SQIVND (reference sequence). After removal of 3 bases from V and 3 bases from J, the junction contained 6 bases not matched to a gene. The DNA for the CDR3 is TGTGCCAGTAGTATTGCGGGGGTGGGGACAGATACGCAGTATTTT. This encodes CASSIAGVGTDTQYF.

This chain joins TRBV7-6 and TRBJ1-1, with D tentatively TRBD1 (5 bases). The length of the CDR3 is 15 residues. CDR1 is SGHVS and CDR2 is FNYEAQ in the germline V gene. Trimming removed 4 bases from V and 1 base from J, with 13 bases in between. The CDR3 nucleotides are TGTGCCAGCAGCTCACATGTCAGGGCGAACACTGAAGCTTTCTTT. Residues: CASSSHVRANTEAFF.

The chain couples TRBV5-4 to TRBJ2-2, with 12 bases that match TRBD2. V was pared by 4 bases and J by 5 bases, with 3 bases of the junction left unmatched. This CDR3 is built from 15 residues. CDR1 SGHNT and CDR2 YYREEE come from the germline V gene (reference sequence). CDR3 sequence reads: CASSPGLAGTGELFF. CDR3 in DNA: TGTGCCAGCAGCCCTGGACTAGCGGGAACCGGGGAGCTGTTTTTT.